The following is a T cell receptor beta chain sequence with its context. The antigen remains undetermined. The CDR3 contains 14 residues. CDR1 is MNHEY, CDR2 SMNVEV, per germline (reference sequence). Between the trimmed V and J ends, which lost 4 bases and 10 bases, there was a span of 19 bases. The record originates from a study of cytomegalovirus exposure and HLA in healthy donors. At the level of the study: HLA-typed donors were the source of about 85 million unique TCRs, which an early data release held. Clustering assigned over 70% of the approximately 400 genotyped donors to the Caucasian-associated ancestry cluster. The study, taken as a whole, reports: V segments that were indistinguishable, TRBV6-2 and TRBV6-3 among them, were omitted from analysis.

PCR amplification relied on 60 Vbeta primers (plus 13 Jbeta primers). Using immunoSEQ multiplex PCR, the repertoire was profiled, and TCRdb retains in-frame clones only, with some absent. The data hold some 270,000 clones, with 80% observed a single time. The chain is built from TRBV27 and TRBJ1-1; tentatively, D is TRBD1 (5 bases). Sequencing input: PBMCs. The TCR comes from a girl aged 2-9 years in good health and CMV-seronegative. The CDR3, as DNA: TGTGCCAGCAGTTCTCAGGGAGGGCGGCCTACAGCTTTCTTT. The encoded protein is CASSSQGGRPTAFF.